This entry describes one T cell receptor (beta chain). Antigen specificity is unknown. This entry belongs to a study of radiotherapy plus CTLA-4 blockade in lung cancer. Using immunoSEQ multiplex PCR, the repertoire was profiled, and TCRdb retains in-frame clones only, with some absent. The sample has 53,000 or so clones, roughly 84% seen once. Chemo-refractory metastatic non-small-cell lung cancer patients were treated with focal radiation plus CTLA-4 blockade with ipilimumab. Study outcomes and limitations: According to reports, early shifts in blood T cell clones, alongside interferon-beta, forecast response most accurately. Blood saw expansion of tumor-derived TCR clones after radiotherapy plus ipilimumab.

This TCR derives from a human donor with non-small cell lung cancer whose response to radiotherapy plus ipilimumab could not be evaluated. Source: peripheral blood, taken from a patient treated with radiotherapy plus ipilimumab.

The CDR3 bases are TGTGCCAGCAGTCTTCCCTTTGAGGCGCACTACAATGAGCAGTTCTTC. Amino acids: CASSLPFEAHYNEQFF. The chain carries TRBV7-8 and TRBJ2-1; the D is unclear. Trimming removed 6 bases at V and 3 bases at J, with 18 bases between. The germline gives CDR1 SGHVS, CDR2 FQNEAQ. This CDR3 region has 16 residues.